The T cell receptor beta chain under discussion was sequenced for a study of blood T cell repertoires in COVID-19. Overall study context: The study drew acute and convalescent COVID-19 samples from the United States, Italy and Spain. PBMCs, B-cell-depleted T cells, or T cells provided the cDNA or gDNA that made up the material.

Original handling: Amplification of reference gene primers was used by the study to estimate nucleated cell counts. Method: immunoSEQ multiplex PCR; TCRdb's copy keeps in-frame clones and lacks some. V and J calls and clone size are given by that table; D and trimming were obtained from the DNA. The sample includes hundreds of thousands of clones, around 90% of them seen just once. Trimming pared 5 bases from V and 0 bases from J, leaving 15 bases between. There are 15 residues in the CDR3. Per germline, CDR1 SGHRS and CDR2 YFSETQ. The chain has TRBV5-1 and TRBJ2-7, with D possibly being TRBD2 (7 bases). Sample: peripheral blood. The sequence was obtained from a man aged 65 to 85 with acute or convalescent COVID-19. The CDR3 region is CASSPRGASSYEQYF. The CDR3 region has the DNA TGCGCCAGCAGTCCCCGGGGGGCCAGCTCCTACGAGCAGTACTTC.